A selection of T cell receptor beta chains follows, all from one sample in a study of T-cell reconstitution after alpha-beta-depleted transplantation in children. TCRdb reanalysed the PCR reads using MiXCR and keeps one entry per CDR3 protein. The sample contains about 280,000 distinct CDR3 sequences, around a tenth of which appear only once. Sequencing was performed on peripheral blood, taken 180 days after TCRalphabeta/CD19-depleted stem cell transplant. The receptors derive from a male patient between 2 and 15 years old who had a stem cell transplant for chronic granulomatous disease, so the T cells may come from the graft donor. Both conserved end residues are part of each CDR3. Fields, in order: V gene, clone size, J gene, D gene, CDR3 DNA, CDR3 protein. D genes are given only for firm matches. Size is omitted from some rows. Given values are once, few, many or a class for expanded clones.

TRBV6-5	many	TRBJ1-5	-	TGTGCCAGCAGTTACCGGGTCAATCAGCCCCAGCATTTT	CASSYRVNQPQHF
TRBV20-1	many	TRBJ2-1	-	TGCAGTGCTAGTTGGGCAAGCGGAGGCGCAAGATACAATGAGCAGTTCTTC	CSASWASGGARYNEQFF
TRBV5-5	many	TRBJ1-2	TRBD1	TGTGCCAGCAGCTGGGAGGGGGCGCCTAACTATGGCTACACCTTC	CASSWEGAPNYGYTF
TRBV20-1	many	TRBJ2-7	TRBD1	TGCAGTGCCGTGAAGGCAGGGGGCGCGAGAGAGCAGTACTTC	CSAVKAGGAREQYF
TRBV18	-	TRBJ2-1	-	TGTGCCAGCTCAACCTTCTACAATGAGCAGTTCTTC	CASSTFYNEQFF
TRBV20-1	many	TRBJ2-3	TRBD2	TGCAGTGAGAGCGGGAAGCTCACAGATACGCAGTATTTT	CSESGKLTDTQYF
TRBV5-1	many	TRBJ2-5	-	TGCGCCAGCGGACCCTCACAAGAGACCCAGTACTTC	CASGPSQETQYF
TRBV7-2	many	TRBJ2-5	-	TGTGCCAGCAGCTTAGTGGGACGGATAGAAGAGACCCAGTACTTC	CASSLVGRIEETQYF
TRBV7-2	many	TRBJ2-7	-	TGTGCCAGCAGCTCGACTGATTTCTACGAGCAGTACTTC	CASSSTDFYEQYF
TRBV5-1	many	TRBJ2-1	-	TGCGCCAGCAGCTTGAGGTCCAATAACAATGAGCAGTTCTTC	CASSLRSNNNEQFF
TRBV12-3/TRBV12-4	-	TRBJ1-2	-	TGTGCCAGCAGTTTAGGGGGACACAAGAACTATGGCTACACCTTC	CASSLGGHKNYGYTF
TRBV7-2	many	TRBJ1-2	-	TGTGCCAGCAGCGGGACCCGGGTTTCGCCCTATGGCTACACCTTC	CASSGTRVSPYGYTF
TRBV28	many	TRBJ1-3	-	TGTGCCAGCAGTTTTTATCGGTCCACCATATATTTT	CASSFYRSTIYF
TRBV6-5	many	TRBJ2-7	TRBD1	TGTGCCAGCAGTTACTGGACAGGGGCCCCTCCCTACGAGCAGTACTTC	CASSYWTGAPPYEQYF
TRBV28	many	TRBJ2-1	TRBD2	TGTGCCAGCAGGACTAGCGGCCGAATTCCTGAGCAGTTCTTC	CASRTSGRIPEQFF
TRBV4-1	many	TRBJ2-3	TRBD2	TGCGCCAGCAGCCAAGATGGTCGGGAGGGTCCCTGGGAGGGGGGCACAGATACGCAGTATTTT	CASSQDGREGPWEGGTDTQYF
TRBV29-1	many	TRBJ2-2	-	TGCAGCGTTGAGAACCGGGACAAGAACACCGGGGAGCTGTTTTTT	CSVENRDKNTGELFF
TRBV5-4	many	TRBJ2-3	-	TGTGCCAGCAGCTTTGGCGCCAGCACAGATACGCAGTATTTT	CASSFGASTDTQYF
TRBV3-1	many	TRBJ2-1	-	TGTGCCAGCAGCCAAGACTCTGGACTCCCCAATGAGCAGTTCTTC	CASSQDSGLPNEQFF
TRBV28	many	TRBJ2-7	-	TGTGCCTCGCGGGCTGTGAGCTCCTACGAGCAGTACTTC	CASRAVSSYEQYF
TRBV20-1	many	TRBJ2-7	-	TGCAGTGTTGAAAGGGAGGACGAGCAGTACTTC	CSVEREDEQYF
TRBV12-3/TRBV12-4	many	TRBJ2-3	TRBD2	TGTGCCAGCAGAATAGCGGGGGGTCAGGCAGATACGCAGTATTTT	CASRIAGGQADTQYF
TRBV4-3	many	TRBJ2-2	-	TGCGCCAGCAGCCAAGGAATAGCTTGGGACACCGGGGAGCTGTTTTTT	CASSQGIAWDTGELFF
TRBV5-4	-	TRBJ2-1	-	TGTGCCAGCAGCGCCCCGGGACACAATGAGCAGTTCTTC	CASSAPGHNEQFF
TRBV20-1	many	TRBJ2-5	-	TGCAGTGCCCCGACCGACAGCCCAATCCGGAAGACCCAGTACTTC	CSAPTDSPIRKTQYF
TRBV7-2	-	TRBJ1-5	-	TGTGCCAGCAGCTTTCGCGTGAATCAGCCCCAGCATTTT	CASSFRVNQPQHF
TRBV27	many	TRBJ2-1	-	TGTGCCAGCAGTTTCCCCGGGAGTTTCTATGAGCAGTTCTTC	CASSFPGSFYEQFF
TRBV20-1	many	TRBJ2-7	-	TGCAGTGCTAGGAGGGGTACCCATCCCTACGAGCAGTACTTC	CSARRGTHPYEQYF
TRBV7-2	many	TRBJ2-7	TRBD1	TGTGCCAGCACCCCGGACAGGGGTATCTACGAGCAGTACTTC	CASTPDRGIYEQYF
TRBV7-6	many	TRBJ2-2	TRBD2	TGTGCCAGCAGCCAAACTAGCGGCTCGAACACCGGGGAGCTGTTTTTT	CASSQTSGSNTGELFF
TRBV5-6	-	TRBJ2-7	-	TGTGCCAGCAGCCCCAAGGGGGGGGAGAGCTCCTACGAGCAGTACTTC	CASSPKGGESSYEQYF
TRBV6-1	many	TRBJ2-3	TRBD1	TGTGCCAGCAGCCCCACAGGGGGCCCTGGGGATACGCAGTATTTT	CASSPTGGPGDTQYF
TRBV3-1	many	TRBJ2-1	-	TGTGCCAGCAGCCAAGGTCAAGCGGTATTAGATGAGCAGTTCTTC	CASSQGQAVLDEQFF
TRBV4-1	many	TRBJ1-6	-	TGCGCCAGCAGCCTTAACAGCTCACCCCTCCACTTT	CASSLNSSPLHF
TRBV7-2	many	TRBJ2-3	-	TGTGCCAGCAGCTTCCCCGAGGGCGCAGATACGCAGTATTTT	CASSFPEGADTQYF
TRBV7-3	many	TRBJ1-1	-	TGTGCCAGCTGTTTGGGGCCAAACACTGAAGCTTTCTTT	CASCLGPNTEAFF
TRBV18	few	TRBJ2-7	TRBD2	TGTGCCAGCTCACCACCGATGGGGACTAGCGGCTACGAGCAGTACTTC	CASSPPMGTSGYEQYF
TRBV19	-	TRBJ2-2	-	TGTGCCAGTAGTACCCCCTTCGGGGAGCTGTTTTTT	CASSTPFGELFF
TRBV10-3	many	TRBJ2-7	TRBD1	TGTGCCATCTCCGGACAGGGCGACGAGCAGTACTTC	CAISGQGDEQYF
TRBV12-3/TRBV12-4	many	TRBJ2-2	TRBD1	TGTGCCAGCAGTTTTAGGGCCGGGACAGTGAGTTCCGGGGAGCTGTTTTTT	CASSFRAGTVSSGELFF
TRBV6-5	many	TRBJ1-4	-	TGTGCCAGCAGTTACTCGCGGGGACTGGAAAATGAAAAACTGTTTTTT	CASSYSRGLENEKLFF